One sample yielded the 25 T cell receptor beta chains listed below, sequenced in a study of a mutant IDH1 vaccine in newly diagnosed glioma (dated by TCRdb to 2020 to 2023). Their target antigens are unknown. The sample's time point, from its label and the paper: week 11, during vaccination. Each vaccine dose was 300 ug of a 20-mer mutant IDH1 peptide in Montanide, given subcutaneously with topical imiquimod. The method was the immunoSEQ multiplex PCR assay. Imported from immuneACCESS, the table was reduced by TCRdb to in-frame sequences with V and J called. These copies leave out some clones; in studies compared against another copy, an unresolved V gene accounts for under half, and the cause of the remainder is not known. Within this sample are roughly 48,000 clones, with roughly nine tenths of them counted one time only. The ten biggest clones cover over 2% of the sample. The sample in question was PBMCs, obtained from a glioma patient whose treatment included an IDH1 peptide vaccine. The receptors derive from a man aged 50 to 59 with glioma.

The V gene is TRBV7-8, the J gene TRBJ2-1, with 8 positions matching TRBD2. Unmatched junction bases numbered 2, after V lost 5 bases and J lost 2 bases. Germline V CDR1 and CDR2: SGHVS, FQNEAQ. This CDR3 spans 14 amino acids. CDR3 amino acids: CASSRSGAYNEQFF. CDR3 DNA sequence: TGTGCCAGCAGCCGTAGCGGGGCCTACAATGAGCAGTTCTTC.

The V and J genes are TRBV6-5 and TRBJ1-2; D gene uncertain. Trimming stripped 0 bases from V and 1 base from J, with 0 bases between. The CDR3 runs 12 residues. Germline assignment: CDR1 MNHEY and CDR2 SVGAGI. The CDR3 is CASSYSNYGYTF. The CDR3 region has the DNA TGTGCCAGCAGTTACTCTAACTATGGCTACACCTTC.

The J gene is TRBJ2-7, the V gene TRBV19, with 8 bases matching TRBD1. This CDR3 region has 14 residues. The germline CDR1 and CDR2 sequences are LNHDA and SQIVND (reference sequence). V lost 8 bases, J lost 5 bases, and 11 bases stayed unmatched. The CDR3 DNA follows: TGTGCCAGTCGACGGACAGGGAGCCTGGACGAGCAGTACTTC. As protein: CASRRTGSLDEQYF.

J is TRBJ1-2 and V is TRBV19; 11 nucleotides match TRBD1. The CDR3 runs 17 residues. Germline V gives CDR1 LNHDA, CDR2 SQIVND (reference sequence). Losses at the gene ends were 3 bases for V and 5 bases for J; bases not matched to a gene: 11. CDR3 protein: CASSMRTGQGAGYGYTF. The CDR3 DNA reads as TGTGCCAGTAGTATGAGGACCGGACAGGGGGCCGGGTATGGCTACACCTTC.

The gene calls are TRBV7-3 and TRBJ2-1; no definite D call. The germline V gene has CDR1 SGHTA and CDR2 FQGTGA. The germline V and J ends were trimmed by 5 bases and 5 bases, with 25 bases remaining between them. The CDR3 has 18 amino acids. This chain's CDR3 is CASSLGLWAEVSNNEQFF. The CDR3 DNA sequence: TGTGCCAGCAGCCTGGGATTATGGGCAGAGGTTAGCAACAATGAGCAGTTCTTC.

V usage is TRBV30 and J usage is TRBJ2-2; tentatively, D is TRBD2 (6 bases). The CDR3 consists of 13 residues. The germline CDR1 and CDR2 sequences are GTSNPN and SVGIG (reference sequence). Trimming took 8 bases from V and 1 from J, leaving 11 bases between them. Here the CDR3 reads CAGGAMNTGELFF. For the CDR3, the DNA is TGTGCCGGAGGGGCGATGAACACCGGGGAGCTGTTTTTT.

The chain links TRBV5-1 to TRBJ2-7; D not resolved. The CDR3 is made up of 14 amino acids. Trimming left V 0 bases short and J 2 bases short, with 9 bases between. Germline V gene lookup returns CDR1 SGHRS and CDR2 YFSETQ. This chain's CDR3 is CASSLEASPYEQYF. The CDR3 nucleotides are TGCGCCAGCAGCTTGGAAGCCAGTCCCTACGAGCAGTACTTC.

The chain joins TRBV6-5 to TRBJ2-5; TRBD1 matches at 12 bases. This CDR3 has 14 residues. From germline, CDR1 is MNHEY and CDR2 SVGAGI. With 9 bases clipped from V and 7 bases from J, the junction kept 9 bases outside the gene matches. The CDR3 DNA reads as TGTGCCAGTGCGGGGACAGGGGGCCTGGTGACCCAGTACTTC. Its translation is CASAGTGGLVTQYF.

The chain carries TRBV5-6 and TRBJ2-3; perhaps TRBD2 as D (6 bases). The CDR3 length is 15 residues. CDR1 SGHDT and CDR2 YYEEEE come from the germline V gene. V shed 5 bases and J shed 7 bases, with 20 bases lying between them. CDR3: CASSPGDRRSNTQYF. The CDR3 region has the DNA TGTGCCAGCAGTCCGGGGGACCGCCGCTCGAATACGCAGTATTTT.

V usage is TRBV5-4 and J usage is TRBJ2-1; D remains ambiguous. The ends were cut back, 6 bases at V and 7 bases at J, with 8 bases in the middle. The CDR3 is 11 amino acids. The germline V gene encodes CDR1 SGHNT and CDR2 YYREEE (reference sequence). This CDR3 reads CASISGNEQFF. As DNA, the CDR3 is TGTGCCAGCATCAGTGGTAATGAGCAGTTCTTC.

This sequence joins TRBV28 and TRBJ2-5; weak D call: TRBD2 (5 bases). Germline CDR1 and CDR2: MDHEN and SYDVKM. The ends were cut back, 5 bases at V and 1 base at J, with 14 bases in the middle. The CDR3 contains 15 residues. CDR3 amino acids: CASSIGSQGQETQYF. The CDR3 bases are TGTGCCAGCAGTATTGGGAGCCAAGGCCAAGAGACCCAGTACTTC.

The CDR3 region is CASSQVIWGRAYEQYF. The CDR3 DNA is TGTGCCAGCAGCCAAGTAATTTGGGGCAGGGCCTACGAGCAGTACTTC. The chain has TRBV14 and TRBJ2-7, with TRBD1 as a possible D gene (5 bases). With 1 base removed from V and 2 bases from J, the gap between germline ends came to 15 bases. Germline V gives CDR1 SGHDN, CDR2 FVKESK. The CDR3 covers 16 residues.

Written as DNA, the CDR3 is TGTGCCAGCAGCTCCGGGGGCACAGATACGCAGTATTTT. This encodes CASSSGGTDTQYF. The chain couples TRBV7-9 to TRBJ2-3, with D perhaps matching TRBD2 (5 bases). This CDR3 has 13 amino acids. V was trimmed by 4 bases and J by 1 base, leaving 6 bases between them. Germline loops: CDR1 SEHNR, CDR2 FQNEAQ (reference sequence).

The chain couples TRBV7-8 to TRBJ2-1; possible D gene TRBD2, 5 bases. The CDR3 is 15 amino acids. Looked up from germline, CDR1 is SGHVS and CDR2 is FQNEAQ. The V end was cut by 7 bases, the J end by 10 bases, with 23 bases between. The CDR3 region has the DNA TGTGCCAGCACCCGGGTCTCCCCGGGGATTGACGAGCAGTTCTTC. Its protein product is CASTRVSPGIDEQFF.

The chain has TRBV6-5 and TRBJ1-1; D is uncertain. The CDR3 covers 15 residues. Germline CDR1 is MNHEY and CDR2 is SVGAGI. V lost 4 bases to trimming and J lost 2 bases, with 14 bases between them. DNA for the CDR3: TGTGCCAGCAGTTTCGGTGGTCTCGGAAACACTGAAGCTTTCTTT. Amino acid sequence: CASSFGGLGNTEAFF.

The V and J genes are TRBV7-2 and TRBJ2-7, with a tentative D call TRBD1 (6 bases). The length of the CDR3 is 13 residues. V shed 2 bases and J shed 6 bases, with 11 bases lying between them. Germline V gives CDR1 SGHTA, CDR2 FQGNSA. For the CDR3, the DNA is TGTGCCAGCAGCTTATCCGGGACACCCGAGCAGTACTTC. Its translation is CASSLSGTPEQYF. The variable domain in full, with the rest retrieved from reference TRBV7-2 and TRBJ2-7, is GAGVSQSPSNKVTEKGKDVELRCDPISGHTALYWYRQSLGQGLEFLIYFQGNSAPDKSGLPSDRFSAERTGGSVSTLTIQRTQQEDSAVYLCASSLSGTPEQYFGPGTRLTVT.

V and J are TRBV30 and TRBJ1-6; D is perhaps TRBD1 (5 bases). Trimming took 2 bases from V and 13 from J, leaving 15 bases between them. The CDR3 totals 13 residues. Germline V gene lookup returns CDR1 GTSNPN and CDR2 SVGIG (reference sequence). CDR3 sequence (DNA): TGTGCCTGGAGTCCTTCGGGGGTTGGGCCCCTCCACTTT. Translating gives CAWSPSGVGPLHF.

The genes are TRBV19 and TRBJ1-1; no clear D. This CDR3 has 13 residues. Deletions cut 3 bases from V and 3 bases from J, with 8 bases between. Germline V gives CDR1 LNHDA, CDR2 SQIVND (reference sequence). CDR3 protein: CASSMTPYTEAFF. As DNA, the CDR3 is TGTGCCAGTAGTATGACCCCTTACACTGAAGCTTTCTTT.

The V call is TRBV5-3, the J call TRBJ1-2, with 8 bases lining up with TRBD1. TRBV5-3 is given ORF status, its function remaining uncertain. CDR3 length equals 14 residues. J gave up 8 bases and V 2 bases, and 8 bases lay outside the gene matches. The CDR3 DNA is TGTGCCAGAAGCTTTCCCCAGGGGGCTGGGGGCTACACCTTC. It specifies CARSFPQGAGGYTF.

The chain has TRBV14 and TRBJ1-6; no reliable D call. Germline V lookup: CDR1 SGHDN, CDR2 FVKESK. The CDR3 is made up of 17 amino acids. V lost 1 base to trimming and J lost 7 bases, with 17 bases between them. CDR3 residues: CASSQAGRLGMNSPLHF. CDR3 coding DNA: TGTGCCAGCAGCCAAGCAGGAAGATTAGGAATGAATTCACCCCTCCACTTT.

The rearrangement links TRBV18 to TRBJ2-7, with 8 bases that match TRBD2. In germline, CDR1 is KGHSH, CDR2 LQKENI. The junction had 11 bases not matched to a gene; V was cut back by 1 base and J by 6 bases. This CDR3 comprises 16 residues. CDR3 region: CASSPRSGGVISEQYF. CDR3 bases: TGTGCCAGCTCACCACGTTCCGGGGGGGTTATATCCGAGCAGTACTTC. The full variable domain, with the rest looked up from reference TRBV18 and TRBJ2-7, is NAGVMQNPRHLVRRRGQEARLRCSPMKGHSHVYWYRQLPEEGLKFMVYLQKENIIDESGMPKERFSAEFPKEGPSILRIQQVVRGDSAAYFCASSPRSGGVISEQYFGPGTRLTVT.

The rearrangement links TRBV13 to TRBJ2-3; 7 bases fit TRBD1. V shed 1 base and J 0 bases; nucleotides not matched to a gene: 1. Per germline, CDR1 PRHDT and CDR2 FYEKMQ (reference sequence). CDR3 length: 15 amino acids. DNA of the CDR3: TGTGCCAGCAGCTTAGAGGGACAGAGCACAGATACGCAGTATTTT. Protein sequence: CASSLEGQSTDTQYF.

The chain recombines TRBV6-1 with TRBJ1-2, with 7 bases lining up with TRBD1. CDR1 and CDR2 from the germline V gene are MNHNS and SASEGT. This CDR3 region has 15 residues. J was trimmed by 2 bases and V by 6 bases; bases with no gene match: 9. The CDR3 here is CASRLTWDRNYGYTF. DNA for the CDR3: TGTGCCAGCAGATTAACCTGGGACAGAAACTATGGCTACACCTTC.

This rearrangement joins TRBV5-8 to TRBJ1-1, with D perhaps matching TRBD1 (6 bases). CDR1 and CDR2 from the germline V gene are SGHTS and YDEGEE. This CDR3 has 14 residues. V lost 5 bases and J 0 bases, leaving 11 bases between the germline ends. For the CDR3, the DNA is TGTGCCAGCAGAACTGACAGGCTGAACACTGAAGCTTTCTTT. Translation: CASRTDRLNTEAFF.

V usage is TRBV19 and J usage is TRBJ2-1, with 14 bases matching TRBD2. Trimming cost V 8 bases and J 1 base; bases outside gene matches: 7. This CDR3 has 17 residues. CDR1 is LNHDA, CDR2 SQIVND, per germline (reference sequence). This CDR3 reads CASGLAGGGVSYNEQFF. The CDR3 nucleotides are TGTGCCAGTGGACTAGCGGGGGGAGGGGTTTCCTACAATGAGCAGTTCTTC.